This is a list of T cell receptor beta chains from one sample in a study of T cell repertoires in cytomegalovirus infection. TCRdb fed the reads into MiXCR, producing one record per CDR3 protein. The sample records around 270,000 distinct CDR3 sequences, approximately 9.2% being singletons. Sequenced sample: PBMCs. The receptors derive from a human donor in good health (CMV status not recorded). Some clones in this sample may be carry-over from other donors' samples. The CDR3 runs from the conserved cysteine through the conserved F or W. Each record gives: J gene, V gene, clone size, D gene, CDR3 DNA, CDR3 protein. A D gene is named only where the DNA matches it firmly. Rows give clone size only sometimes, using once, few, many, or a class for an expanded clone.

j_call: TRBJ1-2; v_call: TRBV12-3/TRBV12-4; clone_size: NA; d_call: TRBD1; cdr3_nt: TGTGCCAGCAGCTTGGACAGGCGGAACTATGGCTACACCTTC; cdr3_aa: CASSLDRRNYGYTF
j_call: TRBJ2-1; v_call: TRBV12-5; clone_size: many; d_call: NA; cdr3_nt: TGTGCTAGTGGTTTGCTACCCGACGGGCCTTTTCCTACATACAATGAGCAGTTCTTC; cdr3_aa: CASGLLPDGPFPTYNEQFF
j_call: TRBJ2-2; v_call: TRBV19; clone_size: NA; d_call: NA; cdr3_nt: TGTGCCAGTAGTATAGACGGAACGACGGGGACCGGGGAGCTGTTTTTT; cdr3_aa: CASSIDGTTGTGELFF
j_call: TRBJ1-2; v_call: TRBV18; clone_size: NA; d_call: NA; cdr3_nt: TGTGCCAGCTCACCAGACGGGAGATATGGCTACACCTTC; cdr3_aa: CASSPDGRYGYTF
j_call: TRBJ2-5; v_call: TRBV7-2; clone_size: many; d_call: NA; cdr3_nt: TGTGCCAGCAGCTTAGGGGCGGATGGTTGGACCCAGTACTTC; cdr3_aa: CASSLGADGWTQYF
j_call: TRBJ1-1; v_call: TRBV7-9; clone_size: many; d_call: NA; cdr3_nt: TGTGCCAGCAGCTTAGCCTCAGGGGTGCGGACTGAAGCTTTCTTT; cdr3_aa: CASSLASGVRTEAFF
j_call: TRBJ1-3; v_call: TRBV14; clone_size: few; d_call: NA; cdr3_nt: TGTGCCAGCAGCGAGCGGAGGGGTACAGGGTCTGGAAACACCATATATTTT; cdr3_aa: CASSERRGTGSGNTIYF
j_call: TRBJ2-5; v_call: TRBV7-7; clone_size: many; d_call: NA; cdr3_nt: TGTGCTAGCAGCTTACGAGCGGGAAGGGGGGAGACCCAGTACTTC; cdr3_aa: CASSLRAGRGETQYF
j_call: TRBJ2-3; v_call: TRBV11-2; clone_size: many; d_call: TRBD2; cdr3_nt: TGTGCCAGCAGAAACCCGGGACTAGCCCCTCGAGAGGAGGGCACAGATACGCAGTATTTT; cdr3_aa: CASRNPGLAPREEGTDTQYF
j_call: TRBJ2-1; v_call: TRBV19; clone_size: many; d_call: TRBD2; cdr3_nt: TGTGCCAGTAGTCCTCTAGCGGGAGTGTGGAATGAGCAGTTCTTC; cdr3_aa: CASSPLAGVWNEQFF
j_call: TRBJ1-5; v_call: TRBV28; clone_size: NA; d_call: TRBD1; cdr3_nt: TGTGCCAGCAGCTTCGGGACAGGTCATAGCAATCAGCCCCAGCATTTT; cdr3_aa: CASSFGTGHSNQPQHF
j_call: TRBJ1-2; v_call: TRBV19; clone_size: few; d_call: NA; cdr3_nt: TGTGCCAGTAGTCCGACCGTCTTTGGCTACACCTTC; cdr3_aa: CASSPTVFGYTF
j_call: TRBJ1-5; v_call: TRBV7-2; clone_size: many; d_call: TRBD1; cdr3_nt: TGTGCCAGCAGCGCCGACAGGGGGTGGAATCAGCCCCAGCATTTT; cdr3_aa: CASSADRGWNQPQHF
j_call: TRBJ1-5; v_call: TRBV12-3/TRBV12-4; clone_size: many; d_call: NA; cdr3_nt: TGTGCCAGCAGTCCCGTGGGAGGGGGCAATCAGCCCCAGCATTTT; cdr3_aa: CASSPVGGGNQPQHF
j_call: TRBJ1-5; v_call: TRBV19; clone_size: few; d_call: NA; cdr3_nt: TGTGCCAGTAGTACTGGAATACAGGGTTTCCGCAATCAGCCCCAGCATTTT; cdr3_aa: CASSTGIQGFRNQPQHF
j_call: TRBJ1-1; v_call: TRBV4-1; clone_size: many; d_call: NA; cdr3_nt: TGCGCCAGCAGCCATACTGGGGCCCTGAGCACTGAAGCTTTCTTT; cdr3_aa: CASSHTGALSTEAFF
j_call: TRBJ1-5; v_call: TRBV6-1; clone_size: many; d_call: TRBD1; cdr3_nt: TGTGCCAGCAGACGAGACAGGGGGCATCAGCCCCAGCATTTT; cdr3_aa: CASRRDRGHQPQHF
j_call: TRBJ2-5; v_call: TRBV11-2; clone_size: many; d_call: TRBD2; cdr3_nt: TGTGCCAGCAGCCCGGGTAGCATCGGGGGGGAGACCCAGTACTTC; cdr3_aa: CASSPGSIGGETQYF
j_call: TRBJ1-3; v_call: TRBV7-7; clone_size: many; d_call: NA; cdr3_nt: TGTGCCAGCAGCCCCCCGCCTCCCTGGACGAACTCTGGAAACACCATATATTTT; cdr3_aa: CASSPPPPWTNSGNTIYF
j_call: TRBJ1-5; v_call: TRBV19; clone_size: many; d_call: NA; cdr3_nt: TGTGCCAGTAGTGGACGGATCCTTAGCAATCAGCCCCAGCATTTT; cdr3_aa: CASSGRILSNQPQHF
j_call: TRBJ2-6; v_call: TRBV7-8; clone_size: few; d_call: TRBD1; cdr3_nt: TGTGCCAGCAGCTCGGGACAGGCTGGGGCCAACGTCCTGACTTTC; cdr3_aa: CASSSGQAGANVLTF
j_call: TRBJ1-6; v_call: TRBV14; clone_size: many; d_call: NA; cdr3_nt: TGTGCCAGCAGCCGCCACAGAGATTCACCCCTCCACTTT; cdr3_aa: CASSRHRDSPLHF
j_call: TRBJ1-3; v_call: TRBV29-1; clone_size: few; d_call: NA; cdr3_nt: TGCAGCGTTGAAATTGAGGTCCGGTCCTCTGGAAACACCATATATTTT; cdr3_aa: CSVEIEVRSSGNTIYF
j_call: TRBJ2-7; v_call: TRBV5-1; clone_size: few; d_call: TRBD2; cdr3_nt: TGCGCCAGCAGCTTCCTAGCGGTTAGCTCCTACGAGCAGTACTTC; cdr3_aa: CASSFLAVSSYEQYF
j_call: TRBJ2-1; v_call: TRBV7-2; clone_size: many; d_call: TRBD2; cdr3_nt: TGTGCCAGCAGCTTAGAGTATAGCGGGGGGGCGTTTGTTAGGTACAATGAGCAGTTCTTC; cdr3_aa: CASSLEYSGGAFVRYNEQFF
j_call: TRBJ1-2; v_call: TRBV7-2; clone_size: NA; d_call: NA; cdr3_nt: TGTGCCAGCAGCTTATCGATGAGGAAAAACTATGGCTACACCTTC; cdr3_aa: CASSLSMRKNYGYTF
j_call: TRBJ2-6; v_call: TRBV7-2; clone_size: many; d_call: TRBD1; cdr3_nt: TGTGCCAGCAGCTTAGATCCAGGGGGTATATCTGGGGCCAACGTCCTGACTTTC; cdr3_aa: CASSLDPGGISGANVLTF
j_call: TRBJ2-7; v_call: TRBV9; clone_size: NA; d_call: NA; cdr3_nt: TGTGCCAGCAGCGTGACTGGAGACTACGAGCAGTACTTC; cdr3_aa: CASSVTGDYEQYF
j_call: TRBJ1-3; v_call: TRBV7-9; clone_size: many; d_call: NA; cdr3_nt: TGTGCCAGCAGCCCTACTTTGGGCGCGGGAAACACCATATATTTT; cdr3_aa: CASSPTLGAGNTIYF